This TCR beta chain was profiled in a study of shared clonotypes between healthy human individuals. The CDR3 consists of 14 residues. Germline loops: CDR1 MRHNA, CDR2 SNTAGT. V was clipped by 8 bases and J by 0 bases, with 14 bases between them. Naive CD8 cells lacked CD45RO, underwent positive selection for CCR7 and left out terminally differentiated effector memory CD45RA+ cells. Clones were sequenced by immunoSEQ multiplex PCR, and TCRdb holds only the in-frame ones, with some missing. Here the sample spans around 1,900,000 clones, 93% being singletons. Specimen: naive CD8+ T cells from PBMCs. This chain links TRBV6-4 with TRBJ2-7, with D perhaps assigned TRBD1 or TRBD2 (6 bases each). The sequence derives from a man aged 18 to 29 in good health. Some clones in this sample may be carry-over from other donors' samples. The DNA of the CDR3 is TGTGCCAGCCCGGGTCGGGGGCCCTCCTACGAGCAGTACTTC. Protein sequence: CASPGRGPSYEQYF.